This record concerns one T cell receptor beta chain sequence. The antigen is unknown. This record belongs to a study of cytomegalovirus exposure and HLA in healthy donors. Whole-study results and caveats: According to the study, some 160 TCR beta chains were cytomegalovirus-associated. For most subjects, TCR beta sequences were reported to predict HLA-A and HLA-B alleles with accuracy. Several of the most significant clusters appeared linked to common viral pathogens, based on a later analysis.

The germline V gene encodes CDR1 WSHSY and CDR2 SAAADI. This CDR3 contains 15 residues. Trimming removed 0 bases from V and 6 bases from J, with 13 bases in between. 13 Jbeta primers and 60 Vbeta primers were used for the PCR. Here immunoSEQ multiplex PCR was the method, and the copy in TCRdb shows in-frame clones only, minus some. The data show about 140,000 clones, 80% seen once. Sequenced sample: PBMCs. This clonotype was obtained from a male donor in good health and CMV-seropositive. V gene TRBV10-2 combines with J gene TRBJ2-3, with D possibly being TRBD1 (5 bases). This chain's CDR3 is CASSESGLSSDTQYF. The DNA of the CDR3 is TGCGCCAGCAGTGAGTCGGGGCTCTCGTCGGATACGCAGTATTTT.